This T cell receptor beta chain was captured by sequencing in a study of blood T cell repertoires in COVID-19. Study information: COVID-19 samples collected from the United States, Italy and Spain covered acute and convalescent phases. T cells, B-cell-depleted T cells, or PBMCs supplied cDNA or gDNA.

Trimming at V came to 1 base and at J to 2 bases, leaving 9 bases not matched to a gene. CDR1 is SGDLS, CDR2 YYNGEE, per germline. The length of the CDR3 is 17 residues. In the authors' methods: Counts of nucleated cells, estimated from reference gene primer amplification, were obtained. Only in-frame clones appear in the TCRdb table, and some are missing; sequencing was by immunoSEQ multiplex PCR. V, J and clone size are those of that table, while D and trimming were read from the DNA. This sample has approximately 68,000 clones, with approximately 79% found just once. This TCR derives from an elderly man with active COVID-19. Sequences were obtained from peripheral blood. The chain links TRBV9 to TRBJ2-3; 8 bases are shared with TRBD2. In nucleotides, the CDR3 is TGTGCCAGCAGCGTATCCGCTGGCGGGGGGTACACAGATACGCAGTATTTT. It codes for CASSVSAGGGYTDTQYF. The complete variable domain, with remaining parts taken from reference TRBV9 and TRBJ2-3, reads DSGVTQTPKHLITATGQRVTLRCSPRSGDLSVYWYQQSLDQGLQFLIQYYNGEERAKGNILERFSAQQFPDLHSELNLSSLELGDSALYFCASSVSAGGGYTDTQYFGPGTRLTVL.